This TCR beta chain was sequenced during a study of shared T cell receptors in the human thymus. Sequencing was performed with immunoSEQ multiplex PCR; in TCRdb, only in-frame clones are kept and a portion is missing. The profile covers hundreds of thousands of clones, with roughly 90% appearing a single time and approximately 0.011% taken by the ten largest. The germline V and J ends were trimmed by 6 bases and 7 bases, with 16 bases remaining between them. The CDR3 consists of 14 residues. Germline CDR1 MDHEN, CDR2 SYDVKM. The same data also went into a second study, on human thymus T cells. Turning to that study: Gene usage for V and J segments appeared biased in thymic and blood repertoires.

The specimen sequenced was thymocytes. The chain carries TRBV28 and TRBJ2-1, with a possible D match to TRBD1 (6 bases). This TCR came from a boy in the first two years of life with a congenital heart defect. CDR3 coding DNA: TGTGCCAGCAGCCGAAATCTGGGGACAAATGAGCAGTTCTTC. It codes for CASSRNLGTNEQFF.